This entry is about one T cell receptor (beta chain). The data were obtained in a study of TIL therapy for anti-PD-1-resistant metastatic lung cancer. The CDR3 totals 15 residues. Trimming at V came to 4 bases and at J to 4 bases, leaving 9 bases not matched to a gene. The germline V gene encodes CDR1 SGHDN and CDR2 FVKESK. The immunoSEQ assay was v3. Sequencing used immunoSEQ multiplex PCR; TCRdb keeps in-frame clones, though not all of them. The table has about 100,000 clones, 55% to 75% seen once. Sample time point: pre-treatment sample, taken before nivolumab and TIL therapy. Pleural nodules or supraclavicular lymph nodes made up most of the excised metastases sampled.

This chain connects TRBV14 to TRBJ2-7; TRBD2 matches at 8 bases. The clonotype was recovered from a person aged 25-85 years with non-small cell lung cancer. The material was tumor tissue, obtained at baseline. The CDR3 region has the DNA TGTGCCAGCAGCCGACAGAGCGGGGGCGTGTACGAGCAGTACTTC. Its translation: CASSRQSGGVYEQYF. Full variable domain (rest looked up from reference TRBV14 and TRBJ2-7): EAGVTQFPSHSVIEKGQTVTLRCDPISGHDNLYWYRRVMGKEIKFLLHFVKESKQDESGMPNNRFLAERTGGTYSTLKVQPAELEDSGVYFCASSRQSGGVYEQYFGPGTRLTVT.